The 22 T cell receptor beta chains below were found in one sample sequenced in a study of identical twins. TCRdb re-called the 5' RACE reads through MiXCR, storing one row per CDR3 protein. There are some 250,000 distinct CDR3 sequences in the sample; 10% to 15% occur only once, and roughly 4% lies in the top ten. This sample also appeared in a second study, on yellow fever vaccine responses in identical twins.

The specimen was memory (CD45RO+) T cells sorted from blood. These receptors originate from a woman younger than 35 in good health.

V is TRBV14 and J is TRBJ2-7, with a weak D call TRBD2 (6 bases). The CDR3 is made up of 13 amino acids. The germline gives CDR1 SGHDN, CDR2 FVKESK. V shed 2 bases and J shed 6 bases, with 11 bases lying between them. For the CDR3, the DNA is TGTGCCAGCAGCCAACTAGCGCTGGGCGAGCAGTACTTC. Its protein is CASSQLALGEQYF.

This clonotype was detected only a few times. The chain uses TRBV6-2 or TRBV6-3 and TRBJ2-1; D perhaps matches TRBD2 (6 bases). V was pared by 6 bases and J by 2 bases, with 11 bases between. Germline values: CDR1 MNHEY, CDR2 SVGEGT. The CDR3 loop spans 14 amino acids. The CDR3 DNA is TGTGCCAGCAGGACTAGAACCACCTACAATGAGCAGTTCTTC. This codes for CASRTRTTYNEQFF.

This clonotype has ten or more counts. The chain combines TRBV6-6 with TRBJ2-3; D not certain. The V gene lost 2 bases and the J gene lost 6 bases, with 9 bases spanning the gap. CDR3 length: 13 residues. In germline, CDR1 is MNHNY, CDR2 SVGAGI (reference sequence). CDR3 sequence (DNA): TGTGCCAGCAGTTACACCCTCTCCGATACGCAGTATTTT. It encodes CASSYTLSDTQYF.

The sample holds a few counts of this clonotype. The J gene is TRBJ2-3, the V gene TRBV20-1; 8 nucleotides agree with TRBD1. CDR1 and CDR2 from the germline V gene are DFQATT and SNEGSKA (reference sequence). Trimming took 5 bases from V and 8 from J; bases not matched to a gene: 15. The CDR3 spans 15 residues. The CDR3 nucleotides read TGCAGTGCTCCCTCGACAGGGGCGGCCCGTTTTACGCAGTATTTT. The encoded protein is CSAPSTGAARFTQYF.

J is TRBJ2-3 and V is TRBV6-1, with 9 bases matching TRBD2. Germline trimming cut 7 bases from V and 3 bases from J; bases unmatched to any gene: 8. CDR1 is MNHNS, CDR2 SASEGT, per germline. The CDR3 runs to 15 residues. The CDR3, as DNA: TGTGCCAGCACAGCGCTAGCGGGAAATACAGATACGCAGTATTTT. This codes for CASTALAGNTDTQYF.

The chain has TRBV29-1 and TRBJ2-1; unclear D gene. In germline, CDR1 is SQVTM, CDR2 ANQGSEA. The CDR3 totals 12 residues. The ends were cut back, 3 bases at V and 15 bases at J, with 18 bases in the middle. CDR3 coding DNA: TGCAGCGTTGAGCCCCCCGGGTCGGTGCGGTTCTTC. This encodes CSVEPPGSVRFF.

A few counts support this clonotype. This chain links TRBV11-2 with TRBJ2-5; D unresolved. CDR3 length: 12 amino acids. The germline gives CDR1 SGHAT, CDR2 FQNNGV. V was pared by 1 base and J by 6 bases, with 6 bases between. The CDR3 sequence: CASSLGAKTQYF. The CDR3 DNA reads TGTGCCAGCAGCTTAGGAGCGAAGACCCAGTACTTC.

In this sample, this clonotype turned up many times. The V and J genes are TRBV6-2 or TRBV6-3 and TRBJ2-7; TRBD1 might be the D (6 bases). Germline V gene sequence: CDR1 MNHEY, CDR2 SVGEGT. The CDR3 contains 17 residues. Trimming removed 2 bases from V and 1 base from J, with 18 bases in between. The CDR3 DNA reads TGTGCCAGCAGTTACAGCCCCGGCCAAGGACAGTCCTACGAGCAGTACTTC. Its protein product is CASSYSPGQGQSYEQYF.

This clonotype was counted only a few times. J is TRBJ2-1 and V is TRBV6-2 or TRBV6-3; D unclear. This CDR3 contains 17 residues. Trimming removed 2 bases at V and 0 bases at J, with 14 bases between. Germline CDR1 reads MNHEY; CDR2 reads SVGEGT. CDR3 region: CASSYRDGPPSYNEQFF. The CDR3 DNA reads TGTGCCAGCAGTTACCGTGACGGCCCTCCCTCCTACAATGAGCAGTTCTTC.

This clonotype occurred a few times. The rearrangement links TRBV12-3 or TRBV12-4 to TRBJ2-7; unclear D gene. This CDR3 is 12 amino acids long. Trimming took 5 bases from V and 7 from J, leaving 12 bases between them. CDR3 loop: CASSLVAGEQYF. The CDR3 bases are TGTGCCAGCAGTCTCGTGGCAGGAGAGCAGTACTTC.

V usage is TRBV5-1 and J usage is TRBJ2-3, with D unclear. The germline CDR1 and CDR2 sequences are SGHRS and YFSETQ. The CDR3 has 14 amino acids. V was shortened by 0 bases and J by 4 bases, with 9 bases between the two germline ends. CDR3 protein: CASSLAAVADTQYF. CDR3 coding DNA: TGCGCCAGCAGCTTGGCCGCGGTGGCAGATACGCAGTATTTT. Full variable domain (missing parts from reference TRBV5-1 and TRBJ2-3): KAGVTQTPRYLIKTRGQQVTLSCSPISGHRSVSWYQQTPGQGLQFLFEYFSETQRNKGNFPGRFSGRQFSNSRSEMNVSTLELGDSALYLCASSLAAVADTQYFGPGTRLTVL.

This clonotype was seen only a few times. CDR3 amino acids: CASSQEGLGENIQYF. Written as DNA, the CDR3 is TGCGCCAGCAGCCAAGAGGGACTTGGGGAGAACATTCAGTACTTC. The chain links TRBV4-3 to TRBJ2-4; TRBD2 might be the D (6 bases). The CDR3 has 15 amino acids. V lost 0 bases, J lost 7 bases, and 13 bases lay in between. The germline CDR1 and CDR2 sequences are LGHNA and YSLEER.

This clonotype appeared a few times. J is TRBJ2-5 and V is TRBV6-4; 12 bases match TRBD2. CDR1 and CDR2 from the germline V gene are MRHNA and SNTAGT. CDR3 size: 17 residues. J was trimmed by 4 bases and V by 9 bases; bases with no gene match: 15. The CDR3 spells CARYARLAGARSETQYF. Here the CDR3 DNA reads TGTGCCAGATATGCCCGACTAGCGGGAGCTCGGTCAGAGACCCAGTACTTC.

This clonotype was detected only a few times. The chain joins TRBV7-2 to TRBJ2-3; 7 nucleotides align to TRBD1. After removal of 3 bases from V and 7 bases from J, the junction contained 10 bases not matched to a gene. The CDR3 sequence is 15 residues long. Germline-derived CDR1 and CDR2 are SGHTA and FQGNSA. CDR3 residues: CASSFDRVSVNTQYF. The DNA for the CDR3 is TGTGCCAGCAGCTTCGACAGGGTGAGCGTGAATACGCAGTATTTT.

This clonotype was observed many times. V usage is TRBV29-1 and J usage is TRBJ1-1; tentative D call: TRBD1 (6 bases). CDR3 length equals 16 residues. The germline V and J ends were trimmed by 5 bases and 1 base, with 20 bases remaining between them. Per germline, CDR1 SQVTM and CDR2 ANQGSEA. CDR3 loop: CSVQGQMKDRNTEAFF. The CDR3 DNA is TGCAGCGTTCAAGGACAGATGAAAGATCGGAACACTGAAGCTTTCTTT.

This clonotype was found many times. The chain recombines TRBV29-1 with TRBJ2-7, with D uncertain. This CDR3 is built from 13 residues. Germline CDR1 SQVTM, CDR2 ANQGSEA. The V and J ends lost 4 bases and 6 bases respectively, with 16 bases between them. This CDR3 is CSVGQKGNGEQYF. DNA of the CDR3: TGCAGCGTTGGCCAAAAAGGTAATGGCGAGCAGTACTTC.

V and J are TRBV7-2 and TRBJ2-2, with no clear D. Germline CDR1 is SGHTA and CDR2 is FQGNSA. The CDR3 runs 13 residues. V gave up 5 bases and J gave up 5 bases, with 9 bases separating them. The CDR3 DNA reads TGTGCCAGCAGCCCCGGTATGACCGGGGAGCTGTTTTTT. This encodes CASSPGMTGELFF.

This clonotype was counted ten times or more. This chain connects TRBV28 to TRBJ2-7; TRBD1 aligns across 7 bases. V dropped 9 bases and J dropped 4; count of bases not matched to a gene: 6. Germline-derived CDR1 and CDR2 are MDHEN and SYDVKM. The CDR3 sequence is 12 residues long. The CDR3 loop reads CASRQGSYEQYF. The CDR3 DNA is TGTGCCAGTCGACAGGGTTCTTACGAGCAGTACTTC.

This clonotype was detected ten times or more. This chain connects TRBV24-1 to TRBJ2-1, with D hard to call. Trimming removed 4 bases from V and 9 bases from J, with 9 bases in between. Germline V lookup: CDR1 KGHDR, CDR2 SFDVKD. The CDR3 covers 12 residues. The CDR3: CATSEIGIEQFF. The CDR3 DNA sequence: TGTGCCACCAGTGAAATAGGTATTGAGCAGTTCTTC.

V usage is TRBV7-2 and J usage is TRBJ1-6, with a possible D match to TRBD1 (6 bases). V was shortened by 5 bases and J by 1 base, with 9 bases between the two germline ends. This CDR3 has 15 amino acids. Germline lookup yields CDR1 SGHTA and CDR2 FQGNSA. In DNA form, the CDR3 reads TGTGCCAGCAGCCCTAGGGGGTCCTATAATTCACCCCTCCACTTT. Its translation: CASSPRGSYNSPLHF.

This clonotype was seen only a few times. In nucleotides, the CDR3 is TGTGCCAGCAGCCCCCCCCACAATGAGCAGTTCTTC. Amino acids: CASSPPHNEQFF. The genes are TRBV7-9 and TRBJ2-1; D is ambiguous. Germline CDR1 SEHNR, CDR2 FQNEAQ (reference sequence). The CDR3 is made up of 12 amino acids. V was cut by 5 bases and J by 5 bases, with 7 bases left in between.

The DNA of the CDR3 is TGTGCCAGTAGTATTTCGGGGGGAGACAATCAGCCCCAGCATTTT. It encodes CASSISGGDNQPQHF. The chain joins TRBV19 to TRBJ1-5; possible D gene TRBD1, 5 bases. Deletions cut 3 bases from V and 3 bases from J, with 12 bases between. The CDR3 loop spans 15 amino acids. CDR1 is LNHDA and CDR2 is SQIVND in the germline V gene (reference sequence).